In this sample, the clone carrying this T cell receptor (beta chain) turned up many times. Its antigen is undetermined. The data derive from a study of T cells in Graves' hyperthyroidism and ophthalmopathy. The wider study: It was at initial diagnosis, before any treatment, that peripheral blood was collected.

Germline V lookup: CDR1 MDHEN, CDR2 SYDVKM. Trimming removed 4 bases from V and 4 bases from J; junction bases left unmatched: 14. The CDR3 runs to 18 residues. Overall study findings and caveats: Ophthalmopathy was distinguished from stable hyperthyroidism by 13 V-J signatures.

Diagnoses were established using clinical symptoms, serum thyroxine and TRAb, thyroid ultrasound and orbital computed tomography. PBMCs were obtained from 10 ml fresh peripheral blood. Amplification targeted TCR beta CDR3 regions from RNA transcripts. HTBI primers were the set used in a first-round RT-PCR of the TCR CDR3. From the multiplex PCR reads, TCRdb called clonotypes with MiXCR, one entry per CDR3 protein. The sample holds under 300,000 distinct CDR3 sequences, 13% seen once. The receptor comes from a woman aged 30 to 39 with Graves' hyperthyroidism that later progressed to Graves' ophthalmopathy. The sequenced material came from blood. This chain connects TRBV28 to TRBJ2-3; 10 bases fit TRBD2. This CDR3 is CASSSPLPSGSLSDTQYF. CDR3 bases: TGTGCCAGCAGTTCGCCCCTCCCTAGCGGGAGTTTGTCAGATACGCAGTATTTT. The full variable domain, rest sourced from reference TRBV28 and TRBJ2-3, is DVKVTQSSRYLVKRTGEKVFLECVQDMDHENMFWYRQDPGLGLRLIYFSYDVKMKEKGDIPEGYSVSREKKERFSLILESASTNQTSMYLCASSSPLPSGSLSDTQYFGPGTRLTVL.